This T cell receptor (beta chain) appears in the sequencing data of a study of blood T cell repertoires in COVID-19. Study as a whole: COVID-19 samples, acute and convalescent, were from the United States, Italy and Spain. The cDNA or gDNA used as material had been derived from T cells, B-cell-depleted T cells, or PBMCs.

Original handling: Reference gene primers were amplified, and this amplification served to estimate nucleated cell counts. Data came from immunoSEQ multiplex PCR; TCRdb stores just in-frame clones and leaves some out. V and J calls and clone size are copied from that table; D and trimming were computed from the DNA. Among about 45,000 clones listed, under 95% were seen once. The length of the CDR3 is 15 residues. In germline, CDR1 is SEHNR, CDR2 FQNEAQ (reference sequence). Unmatched junction bases numbered 7, after V lost 5 bases and J lost 7 bases. This receptor was obtained from an older man with active COVID-19. The sample comprised peripheral blood. The J gene is TRBJ2-7, the V gene TRBV7-9; the match to TRBD2 covers 14 bases. The CDR3 DNA is TGTGCCAGCAGCCTCGGGACTAGCGGGAGCGGGGAGCAGTACTTC. Encoded protein: CASSLGTSGSGEQYF.